Each of the 20 T cell receptor beta chains below was sequenced from the same sample in a study of T cells in Graves' hyperthyroidism and ophthalmopathy. Template material for amplifying TCR beta CDR3 regions consisted of RNA transcripts. Carried out on the TCR CDR3, a first-round RT-PCR used the HTBI primer set. TCRdb analysed the multiplex PCR reads with MiXCR anew, one entry per CDR3 protein. The data contain more than 550,000 distinct CDR3 sequences, 18% of them singletons. The sequenced sample was blood. These receptors all come from a woman aged 50 to 60 with Graves' hyperthyroidism that later progressed to Graves' ophthalmopathy.

This clonotype was seen many times. This chain joins TRBV24-1 and TRBJ2-3, with D perhaps matching TRBD1 (6 bases). V lost 4 bases and J lost 6, with 10 bases in between. This CDR3 is 13 amino acids long. The V gene's germline CDR1 is KGHDR and CDR2 SFDVKD. For the CDR3, the DNA is TGTGCCACCAGTGAGGGGGACATCGATACGCAGTATTTT. Its protein product is CATSEGDIDTQYF.

This clonotype has at least ten counts. This chain connects TRBV20-1 to TRBJ2-1, with D possibly TRBD2 on 6 matching bases. The germline V gene has CDR1 DFQATT and CDR2 SNEGSKA (reference sequence). CDR3 length: 14 amino acids. Trimming removed 3 bases at V and 2 bases at J, with 11 bases between. The CDR3 loop is CSASRWGAYNEQFF. CDR3 coding DNA: TGCAGTGCTAGCCGTTGGGGGGCCTACAATGAGCAGTTCTTC.

The rearrangement joins TRBV6-2 or TRBV6-3 to TRBJ1-5; the D gene is possibly TRBD1 (5 bases). Between the trimmed V and J ends, which lost 10 bases and 3 bases, there was a span of 16 bases. Germline CDR1 MNHEY, CDR2 SVGEGT. The CDR3 extends over 14 amino acids. Written as DNA, the CDR3 is TGTGCCACCGTGGGCAGGGCTTCCAATCAGCCCCAGCATTTT. It codes for CATVGRASNQPQHF.

The rearrangement links TRBV7-3 to TRBJ2-3, with 8 bases matching TRBD2. The J segment lost 5 bases and the V segment lost 5 bases, leaving 6 bases of the junction unmatched. Germline CDR1 and CDR2: SGHTA and FQGTGA. CDR3 length: 14 residues. The CDR3 region has the DNA TGTGCCAGCAGCCATCTAGCGGGTCAAGATACGCAGTATTTT. Encoded protein: CASSHLAGQDTQYF.

This clonotype occurred a few times. The chain joins TRBV6-1 to TRBJ2-2; a possible D gene is TRBD2 (6 bases). CDR3 length: 13 residues. The V and J ends lost 10 bases and 4 bases respectively, with 13 bases between them. Germline V lookup: CDR1 MNHNS, CDR2 SASEGT. In DNA, the CDR3 is TGTGCCATCAATGAACTAGCCACCGGGGAGCTGTTTTTT. It translates to CAINELATGELFF.

This clonotype was recorded at least ten times. The rearrangement uses TRBV5-1 and TRBJ1-5, with a weak D call TRBD1 (5 bases). The V gene's germline CDR1 is SGHRS and CDR2 YFSETQ. CDR3 length: 14 amino acids. The germline V and J ends were trimmed by 0 bases and 6 bases, with 10 bases remaining between them. The CDR3 region is CASSLGGASQPQHF. The CDR3 DNA sequence: TGCGCCAGCAGCTTGGGGGGCGCCAGTCAGCCCCAGCATTTT.

As for this clonotype: This may stem from a read error, because a much larger clone lies one nucleotide away. The chain is built from TRBV18 and TRBJ2-7; 7 nucleotides align to TRBD2. This CDR3 is built from 16 residues. The V gene's germline CDR1 is KGHSH and CDR2 LQKENI. V shed 1 base and J 3 bases; nucleotides not matched to a gene: 9. The chain's CDR3 is CASSPRNPGGNYEQYF. The CDR3 DNA follows: TGTGCCAGCTCACCACGGAATCCGGGGGGTAACTACGAGCAGTACTTC.

The chain combines TRBV5-1 with TRBJ2-2; 8 bases align to TRBD1. V lost 3 bases to trimming and J lost 3 bases; unmatched junction nucleotides: 16. The CDR3 totals 19 residues. Germline loops: CDR1 SGHRS, CDR2 YFSETQ. CDR3 sequence: CASSSDPRTGSYDTGELFF. The DNA for the CDR3 is TGCGCCAGCAGCTCGGACCCTCGGACAGGGTCGTACGACACCGGGGAGCTGTTTTTT.

Written as DNA, the CDR3 is TGTGCCAGCAGCTTGTGGGGGTTCGGGGCCACTGAAGCTTTCTTT. Translating it yields CASSLWGFGATEAFF. The rearrangement joins TRBV5-5 to TRBJ1-1, with a weak D call TRBD1 (5 bases). Trimming stripped 1 base from V and 4 bases from J, with 14 bases between. Germline V CDR1 and CDR2: SGHKS, YYEKEE (reference sequence). The CDR3 is made up of 15 amino acids. Complete variable domain (other parts from reference TRBV5-5 and TRBJ1-1): DAGVTQSPTHLIKTRGQQVTLRCSPISGHKSVSWYQQVLGQGPQFIFQYYEKEERGRGNFPDRFSARQFPNYSSELNVNALLLGDSALYLCASSLWGFGATEAFFGQGTRLTVV.

This clonotype was picked up many times. The rearrangement joins TRBV6-1 to TRBJ2-3; 8 positions match TRBD1. Germline V gene lookup returns CDR1 MNHNS and CDR2 SASEGT. The length of the CDR3 is 16 residues. V lost 5 bases to trimming and J lost 1 base; unmatched junction nucleotides: 8. For the CDR3, the DNA is TGTGCCAGCAGTCCCGCCACGACAGGGGGCACAGATACGCAGTATTTT. This encodes CASSPATTGGTDTQYF.

Points on this clonotype: The junction departs from the called germline gene at one end, perhaps through a read error. The rearrangement links TRBV7-9 to TRBJ2-3, with D unresolved. The germline V gene has CDR1 SEHNR and CDR2 FQNEAQ (reference sequence). The CDR3 sequence is 17 residues long. The CDR3 region has the DNA TGTGCCAGCGGCTTCCCTCTTTCCAAACCTAGCACAGATACGCAGTATTTT. Encoded protein: CASGFPLSKPSTDTQYF.

This clonotype was picked up many times. The chain links TRBV2 to TRBJ1-1; D not resolved. Germline V gene lookup returns CDR1 SNHLY and CDR2 FYNNEI. Trimming removed 7 bases at V and 3 bases at J, with 12 bases between. The CDR3 is 13 residues long. This CDR3 reads CASIKQRDTEAFF. In nucleotides, the CDR3 is TGTGCCAGCATTAAACAGAGAGACACTGAAGCTTTCTTT.

This chain links TRBV11-2 with TRBJ2-6; the match to TRBD1 covers 10 bases. The trim removed 4 bases at V and 0 bases at J, leaving 6 bases unmatched. This CDR3 has 18 amino acids. Germline V gene data show CDR1 as SGHAT and CDR2 as FQNNGV. The CDR3 nucleotides are TGTGCCAGCAGCTACCCTCGGACAGGGGGCTCTGGGGCCAACGTCCTGACTTTC. It translates to CASSYPRTGGSGANVLTF. Drawing the rest from reference TRBV11-2 and TRBJ2-6, the complete variable domain is EAGVAQSPRYKIIEKRQSVAFWCNPISGHATLYWYQQILGQGPKLLIQFQNNGVVDDSQLPKDRFSAERLKGVDSTLKIQPAKLEDSAVYLCASSYPRTGGSGANVLTFGAGSRLTVL.

This clonotype was recorded a few times. The rearrangement links TRBV27 to TRBJ2-3, with D hard to call. This CDR3 spans 13 amino acids. The V gene lost 5 bases and the J gene lost 2 bases, with 8 bases spanning the gap. Germline V gene sequence: CDR1 MNHEY, CDR2 SMNVEV (reference sequence). For the CDR3, the DNA is TGTGCCAGCAGTATTACGTTCACAGATACGCAGTATTTT. It yields the protein CASSITFTDTQYF.

This clonotype was picked up many times. The CDR3 DNA is TGTGCCAGCAGCTTAAGTTTAGGCTCCTGGGACACAGATACGCAGTATTTT. This translates into CASSLSLGSWDTDTQYF. This chain uses TRBV11-2 with TRBJ2-3, with no clear D. V was cut by 2 bases and J by 2 bases, with 17 bases left in between. Looked up from germline, CDR1 is SGHAT and CDR2 is FQNNGV. The CDR3 consists of 17 residues.

The table lists this clonotype with a few counts. This rearrangement joins TRBV20-1 to TRBJ2-3; TRBD2 matches 9 bases. The length of the CDR3 is 17 residues. Germline V gives CDR1 DFQATT, CDR2 SNEGSKA (reference sequence). The V and J ends lost 0 bases and 4 bases, in that order; junction bases with no gene match: 11. The CDR3 DNA reads as TGCAGTGCTAGAGATATCCCCCTAGCGGGGTGGGCAGATACGCAGTATTTT. Protein product: CSARDIPLAGWADTQYF.

This clonotype appeared many times. The J gene is TRBJ1-2, the V gene TRBV7-9; the D gene is possibly TRBD1 (5 bases). The CDR3 runs to 13 residues. With 5 bases removed from V and 4 bases from J, the gap between germline ends came to 11 bases. In germline, CDR1 is SEHNR, CDR2 FQNEAQ (reference sequence). The CDR3 spells CASSPRQLYGYTF. CDR3 coding DNA: TGTGCCAGCAGCCCTAGACAGCTCTATGGCTACACCTTC.

The V and J genes are TRBV28 and TRBJ1-1, with D perhaps TRBD1 (5 bases). V lost 6 bases and J lost 4, with 15 bases in between. This CDR3 comprises 14 residues. Germline V CDR1 and CDR2: MDHEN, SYDVKM. The CDR3 here is CASRLGVSSTEAFF. The CDR3, as DNA: TGTGCCAGCAGGTTGGGGGTGTCATCCACTGAAGCTTTCTTT.

This clonotype has ten or more counts. This chain joins TRBV11-2 and TRBJ1-6, with D hard to call. This CDR3 region has 14 residues. The germline CDR1 and CDR2 sequences are SGHAT and FQNNGV. The ends were cut back, 0 bases at V and 9 bases at J, with 9 bases in the middle. The DNA of the CDR3 is TGTGCCAGCAGCTTAGAGGCCAGGTTTTCACCCCTCCACTTT. This sequence encodes CASSLEARFSPLHF.

This clonotype was counted ten times or more. This sequence joins TRBV7-9 and TRBJ2-1; D might be TRBD2 (6 bases). This CDR3 is built from 12 residues. The V and J ends lost 6 bases and 7 bases respectively, with 10 bases between them. Germline assignment: CDR1 SEHNR and CDR2 FQNEAQ (reference sequence). DNA of the CDR3: TGTGCCAGCAGTTGGGACTCAAATGAGCAGTTCTTC. Encoded protein: CASSWDSNEQFF.